This T cell receptor (beta chain) was found in a study of blood T cell repertoires in COVID-19. Looking at the study overall: Some COVID-19 samples were acute and others convalescent; all came from the United States, Italy and Spain. Sources were T cells, B-cell-depleted T cells, or PBMCs; the material itself was cDNA or gDNA.

Study processing details: Estimates of nucleated cell counts were drawn from the amplification of reference gene primers. Clones were read by immunoSEQ multiplex PCR, and TCRdb kept only the in-frame ones, dropping some. Clonal size and the V and J genes are those of that table, whereas D and trimming came from the DNA. The data contain approximately 210,000 clones, around 85% of them singletons. Seattle-derived patients entered the study during active infection and were followed longitudinally. The length of the CDR3 is 18 residues. Germline CDR1 and CDR2: SGHNT and YENEEA. V was pared by 1 base and J by 0 bases, with 8 bases of the junction left unmatched.

The clonotype was recovered from a man aged 60 to 69 with COVID-19, enrolled during active disease. The chain joins TRBV11-3 to TRBJ2-3; 9 nucleotides line up with TRBD2. Sequencing was done on a sample of peripheral blood. CDR3 protein: CASSLGARGTSSTDTQYF. The CDR3 coding sequence is TGTGCCAGCAGCTTAGGGGCCCGGGGGACTAGCAGCACAGATACGCAGTATTTT. The full variable domain, completed using reference TRBV11-3 and TRBJ2-3, is EAGVVQSPRYKIIEKKQPVAFWCNPISGHNTLYWYLQNLGQGPELLIRYENEEAVDDSQLPKDRFSAERLKGVDSTLKIQPAELGDSAVYLCASSLGARGTSSTDTQYFGPGTRLTVL.